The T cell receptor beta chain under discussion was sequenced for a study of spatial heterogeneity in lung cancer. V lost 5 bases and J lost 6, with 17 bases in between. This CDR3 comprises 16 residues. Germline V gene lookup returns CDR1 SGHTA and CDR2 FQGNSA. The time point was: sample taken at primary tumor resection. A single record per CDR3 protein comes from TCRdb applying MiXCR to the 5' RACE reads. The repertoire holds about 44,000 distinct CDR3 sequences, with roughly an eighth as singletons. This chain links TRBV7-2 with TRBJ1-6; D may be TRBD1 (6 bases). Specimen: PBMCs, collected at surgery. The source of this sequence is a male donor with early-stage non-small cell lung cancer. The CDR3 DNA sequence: TGTGCCAGCAGCGGAGAGGGAACAGGGACTAATTCACCCCTCCACTTT. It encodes CASSGEGTGTNSPLHF.